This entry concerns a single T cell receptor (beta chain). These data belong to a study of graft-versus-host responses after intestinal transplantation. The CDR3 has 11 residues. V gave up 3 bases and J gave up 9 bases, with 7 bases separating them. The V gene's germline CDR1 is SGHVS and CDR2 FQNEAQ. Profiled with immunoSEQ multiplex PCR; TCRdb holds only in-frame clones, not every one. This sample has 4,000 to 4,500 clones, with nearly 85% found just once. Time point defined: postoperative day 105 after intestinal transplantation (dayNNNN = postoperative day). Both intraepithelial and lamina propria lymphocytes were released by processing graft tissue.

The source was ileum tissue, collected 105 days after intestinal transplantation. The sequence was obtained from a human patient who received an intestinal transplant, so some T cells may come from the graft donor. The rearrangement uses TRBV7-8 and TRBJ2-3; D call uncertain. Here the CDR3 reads CASSLVGTQYF. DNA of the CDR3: TGTGCCAGCAGCTTGGTCGGAACGCAGTATTTT.